This T cell receptor beta chain was identified in a study of T cells in Graves' hyperthyroidism and ophthalmopathy. The investigators amplified TCR beta CDR3 regions from RNA transcripts. The HTBI primer set drove a first-round RT-PCR of the TCR CDR3. TCRdb re-called the multiplex PCR reads through MiXCR, storing one row per CDR3 protein. The data hold roughly 360,000 distinct CDR3 sequences, with approximately 15% observed a single time. This clonotype was sampled from a man aged 25-45 years with Graves' hyperthyroidism that later progressed to Graves' ophthalmopathy. Sequencing was carried out using blood.

CDR3 nucleotides: TGTGCCAGCAGTTTATGGACTTATCGTGGCTACACCTTC. It yields the protein CASSLWTYRGYTF. The V call is TRBV6-5, the J call TRBJ1-2; no definite D call. The CDR3 is made up of 13 amino acids. Germline-derived CDR1 and CDR2 are MNHEY and SVGAGI. V lost 4 bases and J 7 bases, leaving 13 bases between the germline ends.